This T cell receptor beta chain was recovered during a study of blood T cell repertoires in COVID-19. On the study more broadly: Donors in the United States, Italy and Spain gave samples during acute or convalescent COVID-19.

The germline gives CDR1 SGDLS, CDR2 YYNGEE. The CDR3 runs 15 residues. Deletions cut 4 bases from V and 7 bases from J, with 17 bases between. The assay was immunoSEQ multiplex PCR, and TCRdb's table has in-frame clones only and misses some. The data hold more than 200,000 clones, with approximately 80% observed a single time. This clonotype was sampled from a man in his forties or fifties with acute or convalescent COVID-19. The sequenced sample consisted of peripheral blood. The chain joins TRBV9 to TRBJ1-4, with D possibly being TRBD1 (6 bases). For the CDR3, the DNA is TGTGCCAGCAGCAAAACAGGGATAGGGTCTGAAAAACTGTTTTTT. Protein: CASSKTGIGSEKLFF.